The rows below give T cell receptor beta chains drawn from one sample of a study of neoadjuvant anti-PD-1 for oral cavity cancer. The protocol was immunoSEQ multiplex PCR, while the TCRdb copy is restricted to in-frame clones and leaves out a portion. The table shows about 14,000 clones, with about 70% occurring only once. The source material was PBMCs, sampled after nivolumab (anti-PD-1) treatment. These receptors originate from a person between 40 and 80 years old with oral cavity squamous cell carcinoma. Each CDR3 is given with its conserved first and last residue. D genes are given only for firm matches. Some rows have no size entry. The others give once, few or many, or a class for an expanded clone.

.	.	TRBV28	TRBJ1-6	TGTGCCAGCAGTTTACCTCTGACAGCTGACTATAATTCACCCCTCCACTTT	CASSLPLTADYNSPLHF
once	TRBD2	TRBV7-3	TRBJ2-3	TGTGCCAGCAGCTTAAACCCTAGCGGGGTTACAGATACGCAGTATTTT	CASSLNPSGVTDTQYF
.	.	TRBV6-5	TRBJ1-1	TGTGCCAGCAGTGCCACAGGGCACACTGAAGCTTTCTTT	CASSATGHTEAFF
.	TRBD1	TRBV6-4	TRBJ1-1	TGTGCCAGCAGTGAAGGGACAGCGAACACTGAAGCTTTCTTT	CASSEGTANTEAFF
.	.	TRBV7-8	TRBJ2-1	TGTGCCAGCAGCTTCCATGTAAGCGCAGAGCAGTTCTTC	CASSFHVSAEQFF
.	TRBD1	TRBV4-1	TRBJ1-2	TGCGCCAGCAGCCAAGACTGGGACAGGGTTGGAGCTAACTATGGCTACACCTTC	CASSQDWDRVGANYGYTF
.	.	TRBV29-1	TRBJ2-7	TGCAGCGTTTTACAGGGTGCCTACGAGCAGTACTTC	CSVLQGAYEQYF
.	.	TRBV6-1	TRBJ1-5	TGTGCCAGCAGTGCAGGTACAGGGCCCCAGCATTTT	CASSAGTGPQHF
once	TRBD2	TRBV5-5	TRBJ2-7	TGTGCCAGCAGCTTGTTAGCTAGCGGGAAGTACGAGCAGTACTTC	CASSLLASGKYEQYF
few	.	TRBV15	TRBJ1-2	TGTGCCACCAGCAGAATCGCGGGGTATGGCTACACCTTC	CATSRIAGYGYTF
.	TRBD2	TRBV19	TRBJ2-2	TGTGCCAGTACCGGGGGGTCTAGCGGGGGCGCGAACACCGGGGAGCTGTTTTTT	CASTGGSSGGANTGELFF
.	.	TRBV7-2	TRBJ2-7	TGTGCCAGCAGGGGGCTTGGGACCTCCCCCTACGAGCAGTACTTC	CASRGLGTSPYEQYF
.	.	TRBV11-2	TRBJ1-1	TGTGCCAGCAGCGGAGGTTGGGGAGGCACTGAAGCTTTCTTT	CASSGGWGGTEAFF
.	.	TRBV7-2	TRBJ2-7	TGTGCCAGCAGCTCAGTCCTTGCTAGTGAGCAGTACTTC	CASSSVLASEQYF
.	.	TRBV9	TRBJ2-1	TGTGCCAGCAGCGTAGTTGCGGCCGTTTCGAGTGAGCAGTTCTTC	CASSVVAAVSSEQFF
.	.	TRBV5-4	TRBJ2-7	TGTGCCAGCAGTCGGTCACCCGGCAGGGACCCCGAGCAGTACTTC	CASSRSPGRDPEQYF
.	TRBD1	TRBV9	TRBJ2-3	TGTGCCAGCAGCGCCTACCAGGGGGTCCTGGGAGAAACAGATACGCAGTATTTT	CASSAYQGVLGETDTQYF
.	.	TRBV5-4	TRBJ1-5	TGTGCCAGCAGCTTGGGGGAGGACCAGCCCCAGCATTTT	CASSLGEDQPQHF
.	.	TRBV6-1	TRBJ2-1	TGTGCCAGCAGGGAACGACAGAATGAGCAGTTCTTC	CASRERQNEQFF
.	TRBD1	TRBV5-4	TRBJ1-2	TGTGCCAGCAGCTCACAGACAGGGAACTATGGCTACACCTTC	CASSSQTGNYGYTF
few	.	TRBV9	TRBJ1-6	TGTGCCAGCAGCGTGAGAGGGTATAATTCACCCCTCCACTTT	CASSVRGYNSPLHF
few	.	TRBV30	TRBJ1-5	TGTGCCTGGAGTATTAGAGGGGTGAATAGCAATCAGCCCCAGCATTTT	CAWSIRGVNSNQPQHF
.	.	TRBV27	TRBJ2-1	TGTGCCAGCAGCCGAAGTTCAGGGACCAATGAGCAGTTCTTC	CASSRSSGTNEQFF
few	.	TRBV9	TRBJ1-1	TGTGCCAGCAGCGTATCAGGGGCCTCGAACACTGAAGCTTTCTTT	CASSVSGASNTEAFF
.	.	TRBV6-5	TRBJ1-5	TGTGCCAGCAGTTATGGGGTCCGTCAGCCCCAGCATTTT	CASSYGVRQPQHF
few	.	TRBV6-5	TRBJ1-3	TGTGCCAGCAGCGAGGACCGTTTCACCATATATTTT	CASSEDRFTIYF
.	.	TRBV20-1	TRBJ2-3	TGCAGTGCCCCGTGGGGAGATACGCAGTATTTT	CSAPWGDTQYF
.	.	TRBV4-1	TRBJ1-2	TGCGCCAGCAGCCAAGTAGTTGGAATTAACTATGGCTACACCTTC	CASSQVVGINYGYTF
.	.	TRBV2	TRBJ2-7	TGTGCCACCTCTACAGGTTCCCGTTCCTTCGAGCAGTACTTC	CATSTGSRSFEQYF
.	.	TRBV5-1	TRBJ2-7	TGCGCCAGCAGCCGAGGGCAGGGAGACGCCTACGAGCAGTACTTC	CASSRGQGDAYEQYF
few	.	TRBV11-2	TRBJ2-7	TGTGCCAGCAGCTTAGAAGGCCAGGCCTACGAGCAGTACTTC	CASSLEGQAYEQYF
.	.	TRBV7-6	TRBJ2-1	TGTGCCAGCAGCTTAGACGGGAGTGGCTACAATGAGCAGTTCTTC	CASSLDGSGYNEQFF
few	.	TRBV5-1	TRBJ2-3	TGCGCCACCATGACGGAGGGCCAAATCACAGATACGCAGTATTTT	CATMTEGQITDTQYF
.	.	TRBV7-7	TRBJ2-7	TGTGCCAGCAGCTTAGAACTGGGGTCCCCATACGAGCAGTACTTC	CASSLELGSPYEQYF
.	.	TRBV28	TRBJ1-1	TGTGCCAGCAGTCCGGACGAGTGGAACACTGAAGCTTTCTTT	CASSPDEWNTEAFF
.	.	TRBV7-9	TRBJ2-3	TGTGCCAGCAGCTTAGGCAGGGTACCAGATACGCAGTATTTT	CASSLGRVPDTQYF
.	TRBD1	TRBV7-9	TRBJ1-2	TGTGCCAGCACCTCCCCGGACAGGGAGAGTGGCTACACCTTC	CASTSPDRESGYTF
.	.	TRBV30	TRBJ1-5	TGTGCCTGGAGTGTAAACGTCAACAATCAGCCCCAGCATTTT	CAWSVNVNNQPQHF
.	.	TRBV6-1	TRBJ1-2	TGTGCCAGTATGGGACGGATCAACTATGGCTACACCTTC	CASMGRINYGYTF
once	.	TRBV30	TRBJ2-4	TGTGCCTGGAACCCGGCTACCAAAAACATTCAGTACTTC	CAWNPATKNIQYF
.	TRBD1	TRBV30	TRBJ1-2	TGTGCCTGGAGCCCGACAGGGGGCAGCTATGGCTACACCTTC	CAWSPTGGSYGYTF
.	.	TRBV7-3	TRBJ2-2	TGTGCCAGCAGCATGAACGCGAACACCGGGGAGCTGTTTTTT	CASSMNANTGELFF
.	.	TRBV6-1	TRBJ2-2	TGTGCCAGCAGTGAGGGGGGCCCGGTCGGGGAGCTGTTTTTT	CASSEGGPVGELFF
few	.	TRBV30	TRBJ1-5	TGTGCCTGGAGTCGGGGGGGTTTCAATCAGCCCCAGCATTTT	CAWSRGGFNQPQHF
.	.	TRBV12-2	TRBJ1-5	TGTGCAAGTCGCTTACTAATTCGGGCTTGGGGCGGATATGGCAATCAGCCCCAGCATTTT	CASRLLIRAWGGYGNQPQHF
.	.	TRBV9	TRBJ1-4	TGTGCCAGCAGCGTGGGTGCAACTAATGAAAAACTGTTTTTT	CASSVGATNEKLFF
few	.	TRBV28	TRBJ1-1	TGTGCCACCCTGGACACAATGAACACTGAAGCTTTCTTT	CATLDTMNTEAFF
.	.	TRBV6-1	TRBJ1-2	TGTGCCAGCAGAACTGGAACAGATGGCTACACCTTC	CASRTGTDGYTF
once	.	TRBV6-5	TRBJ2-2	TGTGCCAGCAGTTACTCGTGGGGGTCGGGCGGGGAGCTGTTTTTT	CASSYSWGSGGELFF
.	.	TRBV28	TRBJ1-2	TGTGCCAGCTGGGGGGGCAAATTTGGCTACACCTTC	CASWGGKFGYTF
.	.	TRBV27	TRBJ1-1	TGTGCCAGCAGTTTCTTGGGACGGGACACTGAAGCTTTCTTT	CASSFLGRDTEAFF
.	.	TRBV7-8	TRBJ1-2	TGTGCCAGCAGCTTAAGGGTGACAGTCTCTGGCTACACCTTC	CASSLRVTVSGYTF
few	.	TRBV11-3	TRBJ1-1	TGTGCCAGCAGCTTAAAACGGGCGGGGGACACTGAAGCTTTCTTT	CASSLKRAGDTEAFF
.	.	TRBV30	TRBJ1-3	TGTGCCTGGAGTGTATCTGGGTTTGGCACCATATATTTT	CAWSVSGFGTIYF
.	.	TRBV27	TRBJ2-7	TGTGCCAGCAGTTTATCCGAACAGAACTACTACGAGCAGTACTTC	CASSLSEQNYYEQYF
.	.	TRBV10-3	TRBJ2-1	TGTGCCATCAGTGTGAGATTCAATGAGCAGTTCTTC	CAISVRFNEQFF
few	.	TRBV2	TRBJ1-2	TGTGCCAACCCGAGTACCCCTAACTATGGCTACACCTTC	CANPSTPNYGYTF